The 18 T cell receptor beta chains given below trace back to one sample, sequenced in a study of cytomegalovirus exposure and HLA in healthy donors listed by TCRdb under 2017. Library preparation used the immunoSEQ multiplex PCR assay. In its TCRdb copy, this immuneACCESS table keeps in-frame sequences only and misses some clones. Where compared with another copy, unresolved V genes explain less than half of these, and the others have no known cause. The sample yields 200,000 to 300,000 clones; more than 75% were counted once. The ten most abundant clones make up more than 10% of the sample. What was sequenced was PBMCs. The receptors were sampled from a man aged 18 to 29 in good health and CMV-seropositive.

Remarks on this clone: Other DNA sequences in this specimen translate into the identical CDR3. The V gene is TRBV5-1, the J gene TRBJ2-7, with D uncertain. Trimming removed 0 bases from V and 0 bases from J, with 4 bases in between. There are 13 residues in the CDR3. Per germline, CDR1 SGHRS and CDR2 YFSETQ. The CDR3 sequence: CASSLGASYEQYF. CDR3 in DNA: TGCGCCAGCAGCTTGGGAGCCTCCTACGAGCAGTACTTC.

This clone has a handful of counts. The J gene is TRBJ2-7, the V gene TRBV4-1; TRBD2 matches 7 bases. V trimming: 3 bases; J trimming: 5 bases; junction bases outside the gene matches: 7. The CDR3 runs to 14 residues. Germline assignment: CDR1 MGHRA and CDR2 YSYEKL. The CDR3 sequence is CASSHYGGSHEQYF. The CDR3 bases are TGCGCCAGCAGCCATTATGGCGGGAGCCACGAGCAGTACTTC.

V and J are TRBV19 and TRBJ2-7; 8 nucleotides align to TRBD1. This CDR3 is built from 14 residues. The trim removed 6 bases at V and 0 bases at J, leaving 4 bases unmatched. Germline V gives CDR1 LNHDA, CDR2 SQIVND (reference sequence). This CDR3 is CASSGTGYSYEQYF. CDR3 DNA sequence: TGTGCCAGTAGCGGGACAGGCTACTCCTACGAGCAGTACTTC.

This sequence joins TRBV7-9 and TRBJ1-1; TRBD1 agrees at 8 bases. V was pared by 4 bases and J by 4 bases, with 5 bases of the junction left unmatched. The CDR3 length is 14 residues. Looked up from germline, CDR1 is SEHNR and CDR2 is FQNEAQ (reference sequence). Here the CDR3 DNA reads TGTGCCAGCAGCTATGATACAGGGGGCACTGAAGCTTTCTTT. Translated: CASSYDTGGTEAFF.

There are a few counts of this clone. The CDR3 loop reads CASSPSWGYEQYF. CDR3 nucleotides: TGTGCCAGCAGCCCGTCGTGGGGTTACGAGCAGTACTTC. The chain is built from TRBV7-3 and TRBJ2-7; unclear D gene. V lost 5 bases and J lost 4, with 12 bases in between. The CDR3 runs to 13 residues. CDR1 is SGHTA and CDR2 is FQGTGA in the germline V gene. The variable domain in full, with the rest retrieved from reference TRBV7-3 and TRBJ2-7, is GAGVSQTPSNKVTEKGKYVELRCDPISGHTALYWYRQSLGQGPEFLIYFQGTGAADDSGLPNDRFFAVRPEGSVSTLKIQRTERGDSAVYLCASSPSWGYEQYFGPGTRLTVT.

The chain is built from TRBV29-1 and TRBJ2-2; 8 bases map to TRBD1. This CDR3 is 13 amino acids long. V was clipped by 6 bases and J by 4 bases; unmatched bases: 4. Germline lookup yields CDR1 SQVTM and CDR2 ANQGSEA. This chain's CDR3 is CSVQGAGTGELFF. In DNA, the CDR3 is TGCAGCGTCCAGGGGGCCGGCACCGGGGAGCTGTTTTTT.

In nucleotides, the CDR3 is TGTGCCAGCAGTCCTCTAAAGCGGACCAAGGAGACCCAGTACTTC. Translated, it gives CASSPLKRTKETQYF. This chain links TRBV28 with TRBJ2-5, with D maybe TRBD2 (5 bases). Trimming left V 5 bases short and J 5 bases short, with 18 bases between. The CDR3 runs 15 residues. Germline-derived CDR1 and CDR2 are MDHEN and SYDVKM.

The V and J genes are TRBV5-1 and TRBJ2-5; 12 bases line up with TRBD1. Trimming took 3 bases from V and 4 from J; bases not matched to a gene: 7. Germline V gives CDR1 SGHRS, CDR2 YFSETQ. The CDR3 length is 16 residues. The CDR3: CASSSWDRGRGETQYF. For the CDR3, the DNA is TGCGCCAGCAGCTCCTGGGACAGGGGGCGCGGAGAGACCCAGTACTTC.

The rearrangement uses TRBV5-4 and TRBJ2-7; TRBD2 aligns across 7 bases. CDR1 is SGHNT, CDR2 YYREEE, per germline (reference sequence). Unmatched junction bases numbered 10, after V lost 4 bases and J lost 3 bases. This CDR3 has 15 residues. CDR3 DNA sequence: TGTGCCAGCAGCCAGAGCGGGACTGGAATCTACGAGCAGTACTTC. Protein product: CASSQSGTGIYEQYF. The variable domain in full, with the rest retrieved from reference TRBV5-4 and TRBJ2-7, is ETGVTQSPTHLIKTRGQQVTLRCSSQSGHNTVSWYQQALGQGPQFIFQYYREEENGRGNFPPRFSGLQFPNYSSELNVNALELDDSALYLCASSQSGTGIYEQYFGPGTRLTVT.

The chain's CDR3 is CASSSGQGVNYGYTF. Here the CDR3 DNA reads TGCGCCAGCAGCTCAGGACAGGGGGTTAACTATGGCTACACCTTC. The chain is built from TRBV5-1 and TRBJ1-2; 10 positions agree with TRBD1. The germline V gene encodes CDR1 SGHRS and CDR2 YFSETQ. The CDR3 runs 15 residues. The V and J ends lost 3 bases and 1 base, in that order; junction bases with no gene match: 3.

The chain couples TRBV6-1 to TRBJ2-5, with TRBD1 matching 10 bases. After removal of 3 bases from V and 5 bases from J, the junction contained 12 bases not matched to a gene. Germline values: CDR1 MNHNS, CDR2 SASEGT. The CDR3 contains 17 residues. The CDR3 region is CASSDRDRGYVAETQYF. As DNA, the CDR3 is TGTGCCAGCAGTGACCGGGACAGGGGCTATGTGGCGGAGACCCAGTACTTC.

This chain connects TRBV7-9 to TRBJ1-2, with a tentative D call TRBD1 (6 bases). CDR3 size: 13 residues. The germline V gene has CDR1 SEHNR and CDR2 FQNEAQ (reference sequence). V shed 5 bases and J shed 8 bases, with 15 bases lying between them. The CDR3 protein is CASSLPTGRGYTF. The DNA for the CDR3 is TGTGCCAGCAGCCTTCCGACAGGAAGGGGCTACACCTTC.

V and J are TRBV29-1 and TRBJ2-1, with D tentatively TRBD1 (6 bases). The length of the CDR3 is 10 residues. Germline V lookup: CDR1 SQVTM, CDR2 ANQGSEA. The germline V and J ends were trimmed by 3 bases and 13 bases, with 10 bases remaining between them. This chain's CDR3 is CSVDRGKQFF. The CDR3 region has the DNA TGCAGCGTTGACAGGGGCAAACAGTTCTTC.

The J gene is TRBJ2-4, the V gene TRBV6-5; 12 positions agree with TRBD2. Germline V gene sequence: CDR1 MNHEY, CDR2 SVGAGI. V lost 9 bases, J lost 8 bases, and 5 bases stayed unmatched. The length of the CDR3 is 13 residues. The CDR3 protein is CASQASGRDIQYF. The CDR3 nucleotides read TGTGCCAGTCAGGCTAGCGGGAGGGACATTCAGTACTTC.

The J gene is TRBJ1-2, the V gene TRBV28, with 10 bases identical to TRBD1. V gave up 3 bases and J gave up 4 bases; unmatched junction bases: 2. CDR3 length equals 14 residues. Per germline, CDR1 MDHEN and CDR2 SYDVKM. CDR3 residues: CASSFGQGVYGYTF. The CDR3 coding sequence is TGTGCCAGCAGTTTCGGACAGGGGGTCTATGGCTACACCTTC.

V and J are TRBV7-2 and TRBJ2-2; 7 bases are shared with TRBD2. Germline CDR1 and CDR2: SGHTA and FQGNSA. The CDR3 runs 15 residues. With 7 bases clipped from V and 3 bases from J, the junction kept 8 bases outside the gene matches. The CDR3 DNA sequence: TGTGCCAGCAACCCGGCAGGGAGGGACACCGGGGAGCTGTTTTTT. It specifies CASNPAGRDTGELFF.

This sequence joins TRBV30 and TRBJ1-3; the match to TRBD1 covers 7 bases. This CDR3 has 18 residues. Germline values: CDR1 GTSNPN, CDR2 SVGIG (reference sequence). V lost 0 bases and J lost 0; bases outside the gene matches: 11. The CDR3 spells CAWSVLERGPFSGNTIYF. The CDR3 coding sequence is TGTGCCTGGAGTGTACTGGAGAGGGGGCCGTTCTCTGGAAACACCATATATTTT.

The genes are TRBV7-3 and TRBJ1-1; D remains ambiguous. V lost 2 bases to trimming and J lost 1 base, with 5 bases between them. CDR1 is SGHTA, CDR2 FQGTGA, per germline. The CDR3 runs 13 residues. In DNA, the CDR3 is TGTGCCAGCAGCTTAGATCGGAACACTGAAGCTTTCTTT. Protein product: CASSLDRNTEAFF.